This T cell receptor (beta chain) is drawn from a study of blood T cell repertoires in COVID-19. Study overall: Sources were T cells, B-cell-depleted T cells, or PBMCs; the material itself was cDNA or gDNA.

Only one count was recorded for this clone. Germline V gives CDR1 SGHAT, CDR2 FQNNGV. Trimming removed 1 base at V and 2 bases at J, with 11 bases between. This CDR3 has 16 residues. Here immunoSEQ multiplex PCR was the method, and the copy in TCRdb shows in-frame clones only, minus some. The sample consists of 200,000 to 250,000 clones, 75% to 85% of them appearing once. Sample: peripheral blood. J is TRBJ2-2 and V is TRBV11-2; D is perhaps TRBD2 (6 bases). The sequence was collected from a woman aged 70-85 years with COVID-19, enrolled during active disease. The DNA of the CDR3 is TGTGCCAGCAGCTTAGCGGGAGCAGGCAACACCGGGGAGCTGTTTTTT. This translates into CASSLAGAGNTGELFF.